This T cell receptor (beta chain) is from a study of human T cells and chemical hapten exposure (dated by TCRdb to 2020 to 2023). Study-level background: For sensitization, 2% DPC in acetone was applied to a roughly 2 cm by roughly 2 cm area of upper inner arm skin. Throughout the approximately 25-week study period, patients were also given weekly therapeutic DPC doses on the scalp. Patch testing was done on the upper back using Finn chambers containing 0.01% DPC, and results were scored after 6 days according to International Contact Dermatitis Research Group standards. The patient cohort, mostly female, included alopecia areata with under or over 50% scalp involvement, alopecia totalis and alopecia universalis. The libraries were sequenced as a pool, and the TCR yield per sample differed mostly because of small variations in library volumes within the pool. The study tracked peripheral blood TCR repertoire changes in vivo during primary and secondary sensitization to the hapten diphenylcyclopropenone (DPC) in alopecia patients. Blood samples were taken from patients before sensitization (week 0) and at 2, 6 and about 24 weeks after DPC sensitization. For TCR sequencing, blood came from 25 to 35 alopecia patients at anywhere from one to four time points (pre-sensitization, 2, 6 and 24 weeks). Study-wide findings and limitations: Patch test score was positively correlated with the number of PT1 expanded TCRs, with significance at thresholds 8, 16 and 32 but not at 4. Because all patients had alopecia, a presumed autoimmune disease, the immune response of the patients might differ from that of healthy individuals. DPC sensitization did not change how many TCRs were above 1 in 1000 frequency, and no evidence was found of alterations in global repertoire structure. Expanded TCRs formed significantly more large CDR3 similarity clusters than pre-sensitization or healthy control sets, consistent with antigen-driven responses. After repeated subsampling, changes were observed in the strength of the expansion versus patch-test correlation and in the threshold at which the correlation became significant.

This sample's time point label indicates: pre-sensitization, week 0. The treatment or condition tag for this specimen amounts to: therapeutic diphenylcyclopropenone sensitization with weekly scalp DPC. At each patch-test visit, blood was drawn before the patch test was applied. To be eligible, patients had to be aged 18 to 70, diagnosed with alopecia and judged suitable for DPC therapy, while pregnant patients were excluded. Total RNA was isolated from unfractionated whole blood collected in Tempus Blood RNA tubes. Libraries were built with RACE. TCRdb names NextSeq 500 as the instrument used. During library preparation, unique molecular identifiers were attached to individual cDNA molecules so that TCRs could be counted in a quantitative, reproducible way. Each blood RNA sample was used to sequence both TCR alpha and TCR beta chains. Concerning the study's data processing: A median of roughly 98,000 TCRs per sample was observed, with a range of roughly 20,000 to 750,000. The Decombinator software suite was used to annotate V, J and CDR3 in the TCR reads. For the PS versus PT1 abundance plots, all samples were subsampled to the same number of TCRs (28,000). Expanded TCRs were defined as absent before sensitization and observed at least eight times at the 2-week time point. The public reads were reprocessed in TCRdb via fastp at Q25 and MiXCR, keeping in-frame beta chains. Here each entry gathers all rows of one CDR3 protein and keeps the most common genes and DNA. TCRdb, not the authors, supplied the V and J calls. The sample yields some 200,000 distinct CDR3 sequences; more than 25% were counted once. The ten largest clones add up to just under 3% of the sample.

From the cysteine through the phenylalanine, the CDR3 covers 14 amino acids. The DNA shown is the 42-base CDR3, in frame from base 1. From the germline V gene, CDR1 is SQVTM and CDR2 is ANQGSEA. V is cut by 3 bases and J by 7 bases, and the space between the germline ends is 16 bases. About this clonotype itself: It lacks a known antigen. The input lacks base qualities; no much larger clone sits a single base away.

The sequences come from whole blood, collected in connection with sensitization to the hapten diphenylcyclopropenone (DPC). The sequence was collected from a woman aged 25 to 39 with alopecia areata. Some clones in this sample may be carry-over from other donors' samples. Recombination connected TRBV29-1 to TRBJ2-1, with no confidently assigned D gene. The CDR3 loop reads CSVDILAYGNEQFF. The sequenced DNA is TGCAGCGTTGATATACTTGCTTATGGGAATGAGCAGTTCTTC.